This is a list of T cell receptor beta chains from one sample in a study of cytomegalovirus exposure and HLA in healthy donors. Sequenced by immunoSEQ multiplex PCR; TCRdb stores in-frame clones only, minus some. In the table there are 100,000 to 150,000 clones, around four fifths of which are singletons. The sample was PBMCs. The receptors shown here come from a female donor in good health and CMV-seronegative. The CDR3 runs from the conserved cysteine through the conserved F or W. Each record gives: V gene, clone size, J gene, D gene, CDR3 length, CDR3 DNA, CDR3 protein. A D gene is named only where the DNA matches it firmly. Clone size, where shown, is once, few, many, or a class for clones that have expanded.

>TRBV7-8|.|TRBJ1-5|TRBD1|15
TGTGCCAGCAGCGGGGGACGGACAGGGCGGCAGCCCCAGCATTTT
CASSGGRTGRQPQHF
>TRBV4-2|.|TRBJ2-2|TRBD1|16
TGTGCCAGCAGCCCTTTAGGACAGGGGCGGACCGGGGAGCTGTTTTTT
CASSPLGQGRTGELFF
>TRBV14|.|TRBJ2-1|.|13
TGTGCCAGCAGCCAGAACTATGGGGGAGGAAAGTTCTTC
CASSQNYGGGKFF
>TRBV2|once|TRBJ2-5|.|14
TGTGCCAGCAGTGAGAGCAGGGGCCAAGAGACCCAGTACTTC
CASSESRGQETQYF
>TRBV28|.|TRBJ2-7|TRBD2|16
TGTGCCAGCCTGCCCCACGGAGCGGGAGCAGGTTACGAGCAGTACTTC
CASLPHGAGAGYEQYF
>TRBV9|.|TRBJ1-2|TRBD1|14
TGTGCCAGCAGCACAAGTGACAGGGGAGGTGGCTACACCTTC
CASSTSDRGGGYTF
>TRBV2|once|TRBJ2-4|TRBD2|14
TGTGCCAGCAAGTGGGACCCGGGAGGAGACATTCAGTACTTC
CASKWDPGGDIQYF
>TRBV4-3|once|TRBJ2-3|TRBD1|15
TGCGCCAGCAGCCAAGGGGCTACAGGGGATGATACGCAGTATTTT
CASSQGATGDDTQYF
>TRBV21-1|.|TRBJ1-2|.|15
TGTGCCAGCAGCAAAGCAGGAGGGGGCGCTTATGGCTACACCTTC
CASSKAGGGAYGYTF
>TRBV19|.|TRBJ2-3|.|15
TGTGCCAGTAGTATGGGCGAGGGTAGGGCAGATACGCAGTATTTT
CASSMGEGRADTQYF
>TRBV4-3|few|TRBJ2-7|TRBD1|14
TGCGCCAGCAGCCCCGGGACAGGGGCCTACGAGCAGTACTTC
CASSPGTGAYEQYF
>TRBV6-6|few|TRBJ2-1|TRBD1|13
TGTGCCAGCAGTGCGACAGGGTACATTGAGCAGTTCTTC
CASSATGYIEQFF
>TRBV11-2|.|TRBJ2-7|TRBD1|13
TGTGCCAGCAGCTTAGATTATAAGGGACAGTGGTACTTC
CASSLDYKGQWYF
>TRBV7-9|.|TRBJ2-5|.|14
TGTGCCAGCAGCTTTAGGGGCGGTTCGGAGACCCAGTACTTC
CASSFRGGSETQYF
>TRBV5-1|.|TRBJ2-5|.|14
TGCGCCAGCAGGTTGGGACTCAAACAAGAGACCCAGTACTTC
CASRLGLKQETQYF
>TRBV9|few|TRBJ2-3|.|12
TGTGCCAGCAGCCCCCGCCTAGACACGCAGTATTTT
CASSPRLDTQYF
>TRBV1|.|TRBJ2-5|.|16
TGCACCAGCAGCCAAGATCAGGCGGGAGGGTCAGAGACCCAGTACTTC
CTSSQDQAGGSETQYF
>TRBV5-1|.|TRBJ1-2|TRBD1|14
TGCGCCAGCAGCTTGGGAGGAGGGGGCGATGGCTACACCTTC
CASSLGGGGDGYTF
>TRBV10-3|.|TRBJ2-3|TRBD2|16
TGTGCCATCAGTGATCGTCCGGCGGGAGAGACAGATACGCAGTATTTT
CAISDRPAGETDTQYF
>TRBV11-3|once|TRBJ2-7|.|16
TGTGCCAGCAGCTTAAGATCTAGGTCCTCAGGGGTCGAGCAGTACTTC
CASSLRSRSSGVEQYF
>TRBV7-3|.|TRBJ2-5|.|16
TGTGCCAGCAGCTTAGGGGGACAATCGTACCAAGAGACCCAGTACTTC
CASSLGGQSYQETQYF
>TRBV19|.|TRBJ2-1|TRBD2|16
TGTGCCAGTAGTAAGGTCGCCGGGACTAGCGTCACTGAGCAGTTCTTC
CASSKVAGTSVTEQFF
>TRBV2|once|TRBJ1-4|.|15
TGTGCCAGCAGGGCAGACATTGCAACTAATGAAAAACTGTTTTTT
CASRADIATNEKLFF
>TRBV5-6|.|TRBJ1-1|.|14
TGTGCCAGCAGCTCAGCGCATATGAACACTGAAGCTTTCTTT
CASSSAHMNTEAFF
>TRBV18|few|TRBJ2-3|TRBD2|15
TGTGCCAGCTCTCCACTAGCGACTAGCACAGATACGCAGTATTTT
CASSPLATSTDTQYF
>TRBV2|.|TRBJ1-2|.|15
TGTGCCAGCAGTACCACTCGGGAGGCTAACTATGGCTACACCTTC
CASSTTREANYGYTF
>TRBV27|.|TRBJ2-5|.|18
TGTGCCAGCAGTGGGGGAATAGCGGACACAAGGAGGGGGGGGACCCAGTACTTC
CASSGGIADTRRGGTQYF
>TRBV27|.|TRBJ1-1|TRBD1|16
TGTGCCAGCAGAGCTGTGACAGGGGTTGGAAGGACTGAAGCTTTCTTT
CASRAVTGVGRTEAFF
>TRBV5-1|.|TRBJ1-2|TRBD1|17
TGCGCCAGCAGCTTGACTGGCAGGGGGATACCTAACTATGGCTACACCTTC
CASSLTGRGIPNYGYTF
>TRBV7-9|.|TRBJ2-1|TRBD1|15
TGTGCCAGCAGCTCTTACCAACAGGGGGACTATGAGCAGTTCTTC
CASSSYQQGDYEQFF
>TRBV6-5|few|TRBJ2-1|TRBD2|14
TGTGCCAGCAGTTTGAGAGCGGGAAGGGATGAGCAGTTCTTC
CASSLRAGRDEQFF
>TRBV5-1|once|TRBJ1-3|.|16
TGCGCCAGCAGCTCCAATGGACGGGGCTCTGGAAACACCATATATTTT
CASSSNGRGSGNTIYF
>TRBV6-6|.|TRBJ2-7|TRBD1|13
TGTGCCAGCAGTGGACAGGGATCCTACGAGCAGTACTTC
CASSGQGSYEQYF
>TRBV5-4|.|TRBJ2-5|TRBD2|16
TGTGCCAGCAGCTCGGGAGGACATCCTGGTGAAGAGACCCAGTACTTC
CASSSGGHPGEETQYF
>TRBV30|few|TRBJ2-7|TRBD1|14
TGTGCCTGGAGTGTAGGGCAGGGGGCATACGAGCAGTACTTC
CAWSVGQGAYEQYF
>TRBV9|.|TRBJ2-7|.|13
TGTGCCAGCAGCGTGGGCAGGGTGGGTGAGCAGTACTTC
CASSVGRVGEQYF
>TRBV6-5|.|TRBJ1-1|TRBD1|13
TGTGCCAGCAGGGAACCAGGGGGCACTGAAGCTTTCTTT
CASREPGGTEAFF
>TRBV10-1|.|TRBJ2-6|TRBD2|17
TGCGCCAGCAGCCCCGCGGGAGGTCCCTCTGGGGCCAACGTCCTGACTTTC
CASSPAGGPSGANVLTF
>TRBV28|few|TRBJ2-7|TRBD2|17
TGTGCCAGCAGTGGGGCTAGCGGGAGGCCTAGCTCCTACGAGCAGTACTTC
CASSGASGRPSSYEQYF
>TRBV7-3|.|TRBJ2-2|TRBD1|15
TGTGCCAGCAGCCCAGGGACAGGATTCACCGGGGAGCTGTTTTTT
CASSPGTGFTGELFF
>TRBV27|.|TRBJ2-7|.|14
TGTGCCAGCAGTTACCGGGATCTCTCCTACGAGCAGTACTTC
CASSYRDLSYEQYF
>TRBV27|.|TRBJ1-4|TRBD1|17
TGTGCCAGCAGTTTATTGCTTGGAGGAACAGGGGAAGAAAAACTGTTTTTT
CASSLLLGGTGEEKLFF
>TRBV6-5|few|TRBJ1-2|.|13
TGTGCCAGCAGTACCACCGACAGCTATGGCTACACCTTC
CASSTTDSYGYTF
>TRBV30|.|TRBJ2-7|.|14
TGTGCCTGGGACCGGGGACACAGCTCCTACGAGCAGTACTTC
CAWDRGHSSYEQYF
>TRBV5-4|few|TRBJ1-1|TRBD1|11
TGTGCCAGCAGCTACAGGGGGGAAGCTTTCTTT
CASSYRGEAFF
>TRBV6-4|.|TRBJ1-1|TRBD1|16
TGTGCCAGCAGTGTTCAATTTTCAGGGACAGGGGCTGAAGCTTTCTTT
CASSVQFSGTGAEAFF
>TRBV6-6|.|TRBJ2-1|.|11
TGTGCCAGCAGCACTACTGGACAGAAGTTCTTC
CASSTTGQKFF
>TRBV18|.|TRBJ2-7|.|14
TGTGCCAGCTCTTACAGGGAAACCTCCTACGAGCAGTACTTC
CASSYRETSYEQYF
>TRBV11-2|.|TRBJ1-1|.|14
TGTGCCAGCAGCCTCCGGGGGGGACTTGGTGAAGCTTTCTTT
CASSLRGGLGEAFF
>TRBV19|.|TRBJ2-7|TRBD1|14
TGTGCCAGTAGTCCCGGGACAGGTATCTACGAGCAGTACTTC
CASSPGTGIYEQYF
>TRBV18|few|TRBJ1-1|.|14
TGTGCCAGCTCACCTGGGCAGGGGAACACTGAAGCTTTCTTT
CASSPGQGNTEAFF
>TRBV4-3|.|TRBJ2-5|.|14
TGCGCCAGCAGCCTTAGGACAGCCCAAGAGACCCAGTACTTC
CASSLRTAQETQYF
>TRBV18|once|TRBJ2-2|TRBD2|17
TGTGCCAGCTCACCGCTAGCTAGCGGCCTGAACACCGGGGAGCTGTTTTTT
CASSPLASGLNTGELFF
>TRBV7-3|few|TRBJ2-1|TRBD2|16
TGTGCCAGCAGCTTGGGAGGACTAGCGGGCTACAATGAGCAGTTCTTC
CASSLGGLAGYNEQFF
>TRBV5-4|.|TRBJ2-7|TRBD1|14
TGTGCCAGCAGCACCTCCGGGACAGCCTACGAGCAGTACTTC
CASSTSGTAYEQYF